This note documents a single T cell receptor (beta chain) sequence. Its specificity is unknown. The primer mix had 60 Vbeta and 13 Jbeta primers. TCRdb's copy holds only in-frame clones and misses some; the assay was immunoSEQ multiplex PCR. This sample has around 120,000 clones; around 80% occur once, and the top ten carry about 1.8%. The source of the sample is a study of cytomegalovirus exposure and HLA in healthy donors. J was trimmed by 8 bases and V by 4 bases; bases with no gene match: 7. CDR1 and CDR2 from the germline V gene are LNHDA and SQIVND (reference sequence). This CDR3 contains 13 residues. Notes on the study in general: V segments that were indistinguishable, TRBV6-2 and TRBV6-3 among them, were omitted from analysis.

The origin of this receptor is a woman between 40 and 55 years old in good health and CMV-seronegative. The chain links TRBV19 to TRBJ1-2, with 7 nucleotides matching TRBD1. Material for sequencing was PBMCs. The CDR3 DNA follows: TGTGCCAGTAGTACCAGGGACAGCTCGGGCTACACCTTC. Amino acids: CASSTRDSSGYTF.